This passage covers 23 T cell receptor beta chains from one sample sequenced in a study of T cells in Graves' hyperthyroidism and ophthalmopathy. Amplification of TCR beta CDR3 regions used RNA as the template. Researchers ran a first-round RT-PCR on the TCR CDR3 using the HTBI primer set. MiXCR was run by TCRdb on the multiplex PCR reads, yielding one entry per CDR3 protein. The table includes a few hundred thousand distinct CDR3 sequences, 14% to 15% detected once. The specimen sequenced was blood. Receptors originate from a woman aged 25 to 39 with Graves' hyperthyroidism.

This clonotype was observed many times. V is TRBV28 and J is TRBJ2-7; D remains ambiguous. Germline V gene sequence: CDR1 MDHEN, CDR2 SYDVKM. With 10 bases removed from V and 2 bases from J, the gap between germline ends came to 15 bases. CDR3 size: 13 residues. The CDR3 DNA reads TGTGCCACTGATGGATGGGCTACCTACGAGCAGTACTTC. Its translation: CATDGWATYEQYF. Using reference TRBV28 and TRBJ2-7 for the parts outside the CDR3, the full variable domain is DVKVTQSSRYLVKRTGEKVFLECVQDMDHENMFWYRQDPGLGLRLIYFSYDVKMKEKGDIPEGYSVSREKKERFSLILESASTNQTSMYLCATDGWATYEQYFGPGTRLTVT.

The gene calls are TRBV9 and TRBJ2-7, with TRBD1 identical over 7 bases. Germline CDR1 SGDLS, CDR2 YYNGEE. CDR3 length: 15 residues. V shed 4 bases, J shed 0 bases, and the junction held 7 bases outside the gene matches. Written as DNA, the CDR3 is TGTGCCAGCAGCTATGGACAGGAAAGCTCCTACGAGCAGTACTTC. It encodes CASSYGQESSYEQYF.

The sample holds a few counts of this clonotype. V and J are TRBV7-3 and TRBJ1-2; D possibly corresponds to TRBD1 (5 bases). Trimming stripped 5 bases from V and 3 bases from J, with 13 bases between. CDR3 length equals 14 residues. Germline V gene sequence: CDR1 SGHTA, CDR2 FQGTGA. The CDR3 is CASSARGGDYGYTF. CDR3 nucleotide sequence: TGTGCCAGCAGCGCACGGGGAGGGGACTATGGCTACACCTTC.

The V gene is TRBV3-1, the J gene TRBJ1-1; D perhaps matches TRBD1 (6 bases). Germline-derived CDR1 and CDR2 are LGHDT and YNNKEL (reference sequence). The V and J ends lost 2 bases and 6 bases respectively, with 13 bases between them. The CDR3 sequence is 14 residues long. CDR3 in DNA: TGTGCCAGCAGCCAAACCAGACAGGTCGCTGAAGCTTTCTTT. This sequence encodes CASSQTRQVAEAFF.

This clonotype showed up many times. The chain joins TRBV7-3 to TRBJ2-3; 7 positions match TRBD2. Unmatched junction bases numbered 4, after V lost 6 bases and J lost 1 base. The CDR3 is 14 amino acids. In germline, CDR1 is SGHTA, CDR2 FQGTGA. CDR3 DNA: TGTGCCAGCAGGTCGGCGGGGGGCACAGATACGCAGTATTTT. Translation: CASRSAGGTDTQYF.

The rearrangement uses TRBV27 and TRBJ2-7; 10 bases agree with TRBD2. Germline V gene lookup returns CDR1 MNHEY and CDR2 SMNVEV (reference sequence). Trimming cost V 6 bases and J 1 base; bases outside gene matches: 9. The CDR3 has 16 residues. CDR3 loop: CASRGPSGGVSYEQYF. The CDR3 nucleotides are TGTGCCAGCAGAGGTCCCAGCGGGGGGGTATCCTACGAGCAGTACTTC.

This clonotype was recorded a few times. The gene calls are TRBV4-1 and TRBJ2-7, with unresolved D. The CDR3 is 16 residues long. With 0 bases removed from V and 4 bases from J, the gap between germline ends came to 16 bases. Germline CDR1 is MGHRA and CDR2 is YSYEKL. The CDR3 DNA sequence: TGCGCCAGCAGCCAAGACCCGGACGGATTCAAGTACGAGCAGTACTTC. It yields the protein CASSQDPDGFKYEQYF.

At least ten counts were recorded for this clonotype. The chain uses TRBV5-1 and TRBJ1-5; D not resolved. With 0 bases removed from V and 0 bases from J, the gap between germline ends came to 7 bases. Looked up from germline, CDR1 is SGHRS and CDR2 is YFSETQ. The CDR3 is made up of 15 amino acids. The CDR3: CASSLEGDSNQPQHF. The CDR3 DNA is TGCGCCAGCAGCTTGGAGGGAGATAGCAATCAGCCCCAGCATTTT.

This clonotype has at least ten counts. DNA for the CDR3: TGTGCCAGCAGTGTGGGGCCTGAGTCCGGCTACACCTTC. Amino acids: CASSVGPESGYTF. This chain connects TRBV6-1 to TRBJ1-2; perhaps TRBD1 as D (5 bases). The ends were cut back, 4 bases at V and 8 bases at J, with 14 bases in the middle. In germline, CDR1 is MNHNS, CDR2 SASEGT. This CDR3 region has 13 residues.

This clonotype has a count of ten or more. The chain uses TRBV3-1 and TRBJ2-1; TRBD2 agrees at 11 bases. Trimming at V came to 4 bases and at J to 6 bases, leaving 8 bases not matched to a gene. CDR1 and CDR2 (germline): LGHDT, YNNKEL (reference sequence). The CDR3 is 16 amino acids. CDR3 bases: TGTGCCAGCAGCCCTGGAGGTACTAGCGGGAGCAATGAGCAGTTCTTC. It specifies CASSPGGTSGSNEQFF.

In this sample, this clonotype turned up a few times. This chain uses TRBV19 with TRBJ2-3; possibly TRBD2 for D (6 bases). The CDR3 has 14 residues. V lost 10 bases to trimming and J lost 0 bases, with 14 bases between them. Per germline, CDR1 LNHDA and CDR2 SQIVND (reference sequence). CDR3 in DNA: TGTGCCACCTCCGGACTACTGAGCACAGATACGCAGTATTTT. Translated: CATSGLLSTDTQYF.

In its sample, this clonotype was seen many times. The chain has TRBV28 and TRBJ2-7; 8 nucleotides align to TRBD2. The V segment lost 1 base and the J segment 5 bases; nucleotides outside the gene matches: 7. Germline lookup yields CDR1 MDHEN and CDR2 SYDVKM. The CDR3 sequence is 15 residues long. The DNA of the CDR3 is TGTGCCAGCAGTTTATCGGGTAGCGGGAAGGACGAGCAGTACTTC. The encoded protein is CASSLSGSGKDEQYF.

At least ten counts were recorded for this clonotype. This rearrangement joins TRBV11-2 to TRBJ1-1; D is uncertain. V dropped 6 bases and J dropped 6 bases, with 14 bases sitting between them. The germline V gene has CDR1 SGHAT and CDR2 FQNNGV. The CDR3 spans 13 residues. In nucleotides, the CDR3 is TGTGCCAGCAGATGGGCGGGAGTCCCTGAAGCTTTCTTT. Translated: CASRWAGVPEAFF.

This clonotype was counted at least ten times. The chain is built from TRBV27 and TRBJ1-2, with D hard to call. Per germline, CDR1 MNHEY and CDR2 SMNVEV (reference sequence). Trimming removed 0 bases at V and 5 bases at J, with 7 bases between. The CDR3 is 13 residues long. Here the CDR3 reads CASSLSAWYGYTF. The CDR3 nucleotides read TGTGCCAGCAGTTTATCCGCGTGGTATGGCTACACCTTC.

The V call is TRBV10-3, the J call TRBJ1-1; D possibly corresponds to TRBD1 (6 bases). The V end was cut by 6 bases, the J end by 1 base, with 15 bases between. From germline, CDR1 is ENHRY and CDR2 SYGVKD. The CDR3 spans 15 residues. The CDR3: CAIRGRGAGNTEAFF. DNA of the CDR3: TGTGCCATCAGAGGCCGGGGGGCTGGGAACACTGAAGCTTTCTTT.

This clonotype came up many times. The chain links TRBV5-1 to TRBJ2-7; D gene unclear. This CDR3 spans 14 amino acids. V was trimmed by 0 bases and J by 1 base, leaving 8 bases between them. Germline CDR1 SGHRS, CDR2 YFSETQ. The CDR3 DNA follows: TGCGCCAGCAGCTTGGATCCTAGTTCCTACGAGCAGTACTTC. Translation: CASSLDPSSYEQYF.

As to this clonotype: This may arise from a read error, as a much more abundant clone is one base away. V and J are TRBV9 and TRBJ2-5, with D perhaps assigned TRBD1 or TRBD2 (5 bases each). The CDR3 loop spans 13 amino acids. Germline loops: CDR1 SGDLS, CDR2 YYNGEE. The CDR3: CAGSSSGRETQYF. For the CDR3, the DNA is TGTGCCGGCAGCAGTTCAGGGAGAGAGACCCAGTACTTC.

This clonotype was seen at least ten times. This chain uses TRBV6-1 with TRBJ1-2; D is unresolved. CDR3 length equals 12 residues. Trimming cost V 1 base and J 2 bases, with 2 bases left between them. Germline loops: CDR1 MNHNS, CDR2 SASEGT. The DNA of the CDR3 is TGTGCCAGCAGTGAAGGGAACTATGGCTACACCTTC. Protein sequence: CASSEGNYGYTF.

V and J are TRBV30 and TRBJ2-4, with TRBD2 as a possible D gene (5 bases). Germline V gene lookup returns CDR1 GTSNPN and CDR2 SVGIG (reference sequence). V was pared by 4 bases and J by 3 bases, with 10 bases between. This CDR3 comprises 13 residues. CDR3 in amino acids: CAWKRGIKNIQYF. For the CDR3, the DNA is TGTGCCTGGAAACGGGGAATCAAAAACATTCAGTACTTC. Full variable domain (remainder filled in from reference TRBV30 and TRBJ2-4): SQTIHQWPATLVQPVGSPLSLECTVEGTSNPNLYWYRQAAGRGLQLLFYSVGIGQISSEVPQNLSASRPQDRQFILSSKKLLLSDSGFYLCAWKRGIKNIQYFGAGTRLSVL.

The CDR3 DNA is TGTGCCATCAGCGGAGGGGGACAGGGAAATGAAAAACTGTTTTTT. Translating it yields CAISGGGQGNEKLFF. The chain links TRBV10-3 to TRBJ1-4; TRBD1 aligns across 9 bases. CDR1 and CDR2 (germline): ENHRY, SYGVKD. J was trimmed by 5 bases and V by 6 bases; bases with no gene match: 7. The CDR3 totals 15 residues.

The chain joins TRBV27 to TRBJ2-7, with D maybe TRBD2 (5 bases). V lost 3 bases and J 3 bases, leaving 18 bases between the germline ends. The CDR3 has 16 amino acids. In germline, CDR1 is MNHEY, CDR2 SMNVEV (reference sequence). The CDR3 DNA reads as TGTGCCAGCAGTTTCTCAAGATCACTAGGAGTCTACGAGCAGTACTTC. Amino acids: CASSFSRSLGVYEQYF.

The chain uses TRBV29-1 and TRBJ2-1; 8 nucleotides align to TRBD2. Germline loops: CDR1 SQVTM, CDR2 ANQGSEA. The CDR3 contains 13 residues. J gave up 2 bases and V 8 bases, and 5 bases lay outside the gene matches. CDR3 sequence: CSPRGETYNEQFF. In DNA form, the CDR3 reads TGCAGCCCGCGGGGGGAGACCTACAATGAGCAGTTCTTC.

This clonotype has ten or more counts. Here the CDR3 DNA reads TGTGCCATCAGCGGACAGGTCGACTATGGCTACACCTTC. It codes for CAISGQVDYGYTF. This chain uses TRBV10-3 with TRBJ1-2, with 7 bases lining up with TRBD1. This CDR3 spans 13 amino acids. V shed 6 bases, J shed 3 bases, and the junction held 4 bases outside the gene matches. Germline V gives CDR1 ENHRY, CDR2 SYGVKD.